The 29 T cell receptor beta chains presented below share a single source sample, sequenced in a study of tumor-infiltrating lymphocytes in primary liver carcinoma. A primer in the constant region served to generate TCR beta cDNA from roughly 450 ng of total RNA. Employing slightly modified ARM-PCR, three nested multiplex PCR rounds were run, and these gave rise to the TCR beta libraries. A C-beta reverse primer and TRBV1-TRBV30 forward primers served in each of the first two PCR rounds, at ten to eleven cycles apiece. TCRdb fed the multiplex PCR reads into MiXCR, producing one record per CDR3 protein. The sample carries some 94,000 distinct CDR3 sequences, 55% to 70% recorded once. Total RNA and DNA came together from roughly 20-30 mg of bulk tissue without cell sorting. Material for sequencing was liver tumor tissue from sampling region 5. Noted subset: tumor region T5, tumor centre. The receptors come from a woman aged 60-70 years with primary liver carcinoma and hepatitis B virus infection.

Comments on this clonotype: An end of the junction differs from the germline gene, which may be a read error. The CDR3 here is CTSSRGLAGGPATDMQYF. As DNA, the CDR3 is TGTACCAGCAGCCGGGGACTAGCGGGAGGCCCAGCTACAGACATGCAGTATTTT. The chain employs TRBV4-2 and TRBJ2-3; 15 bases match TRBD2. This CDR3 has 18 residues. The germline CDR1 and CDR2 sequences are LGHNA and YNFKEQ.

As for this clonotype: The junction does not match germline at one end; this may be a read error. This chain joins TRBV5-1 and TRBJ2-1; D may match TRBD1 or TRBD2 (6 bases each). CDR1 is SGHRS, CDR2 YFSETQ, per germline. The CDR3 runs to 16 residues. CDR3 sequence reads: CASSLDPRGTYNEQSF. In DNA form, the CDR3 reads TGCGCCAGCAGCTTGGATCCTAGGGGGACTTACAATGAGCAGTCCTTC.

The J gene is TRBJ2-7, the V gene TRBV11-3; D may match TRBD1 or TRBD2 (5 bases each). Germline CDR1 reads SGHNT; CDR2 reads YENEEA. The CDR3 runs 14 residues. The V gene lost 6 bases and the J gene lost 4 bases, with 16 bases spanning the gap. The CDR3, as DNA: TGTGCCAGCAGTCGGACTGGGCAGGGTTACGAGCAGTACTTC. Translation gives CASSRTGQGYEQYF.

Note on this clonotype: As the CDR3 is not closed by the conserved phenylalanine or tryptophan, this likely results from a read error. The gene calls are TRBV11-2 and TRBJ2-3; possibly TRBD1 or TRBD2 for D (5 bases each). Germline assignment: CDR1 SGHAT and CDR2 FQNNGV. This CDR3 has 14 residues. V lost 5 bases and J lost 7, with 16 bases in between. For the CDR3, the DNA is TGTGCCAGCAGCCTGGACAAGGAGGTATATACGCAGTATCTT. Amino acid sequence: CASSLDKEVYTQYL.

This clonotype showed up just a few times. V and J are TRBV28 and TRBJ2-1; 7 bases are shared with TRBD2. Trimming at V came to 3 bases and at J to 4 bases, leaving 12 bases not matched to a gene. This CDR3 has 17 amino acids. Germline loops: CDR1 MDHEN, CDR2 SYDVKM. CDR3 sequence: CASSFGTGGALYNEQFF. The CDR3, as DNA: TGTGCCAGCAGTTTCGGGACGGGAGGCGCTTTGTACAATGAGCAGTTCTTC.

This clonotype was observed many times. This chain connects TRBV5-5 to TRBJ2-1; D perhaps matches TRBD2 (6 bases). The CDR3 length is 15 residues. Germline V lookup: CDR1 SGHKS, CDR2 YYEKEE (reference sequence). Between the trimmed V and J ends, which lost 2 bases and 1 base, there was a span of 10 bases. The CDR3 DNA is TGTGCCAGCAGCTTTCGGGGGAGGTCCTACAATGAGCAGTTCTTC. Amino acid sequence: CASSFRGRSYNEQFF.

By frequency in the sample, this clonotype is medium-sized. The V gene is TRBV11-3, the J gene TRBJ1-2; D call uncertain. V lost 0 bases to trimming and J lost 4 bases, with 15 bases between them. The germline V gene encodes CDR1 SGHNT and CDR2 YENEEA. This CDR3 has 16 amino acids. The CDR3 nucleotides are TGTGCCAGCAGCTTAGATTTAGCCATCACCGGCTATGGCTACACCTTC. It encodes CASSLDLAITGYGYTF.

Worth noting for this clonotype: At one boundary the junction diverges from the germline segment, which might be a read error. The V gene is TRBV28, the J gene TRBJ2-4; TRBD2 is a possible D gene (6 bases). The CDR3 consists of 14 residues. Germline V gives CDR1 MDHEN, CDR2 SYDVKM. CDR3 in amino acids: CASSFGGAKNIQYF. CDR3 nucleotide sequence: TGTGCCAGTAGTTTTGGGGGGGCCAAAAACATTCAGTACTTC.

Note on this clonotype: Here the CDR3 omits its conserved ending phenylalanine or tryptophan, so a read error is the likely source. The DNA is omitted, as the CDR3 cannot be located on it reliably, and the CDR3 follows TCRdb's listing. The J gene is TRBJ2-7, the V gene TRBV6-6; the table gives TRBD1 as D, unverified against the DNA. A total of 13 residues make up the CDR3, ends included. From germline, CDR1 is MNHNY and CDR2 SVGAGI (reference sequence). The CDR3 loop reads CASSPGQSYEQYL.

This clonotype was seen many times. The genes are TRBV6-6 and TRBJ2-1; the match to TRBD2 covers 12 bases. Germline V gene data show CDR1 as MNHNY and CDR2 as SVGAGI (reference sequence). The CDR3 is made up of 16 amino acids. J lost 3 bases, V lost 4 bases, and 4 bases had no gene match. The CDR3 nucleotides are TGTGCCAGCAGTTCCACTAGCGGGAGGTTCTACAATGAGCAGTTCTTC. This sequence encodes CASSSTSGRFYNEQFF.

This clonotype showed up just once. One junction end does not reproduce the germline sequence, and a read error may be involved. The chain joins TRBV11-2 to TRBJ2-7; D remains unclear. This CDR3 spans 12 amino acids. Germline values: CDR1 SGHAT, CDR2 FQNNGV. The CDR3 spells CASSYLTYEQYF. The CDR3 DNA sequence: TGTGCCAGCAGTTACCTTACCTACGAGCAATACTTC.

With regard to this clonotype: Germline and junction disagree at one end, which may indicate a read error. This chain uses TRBV12-3 or TRBV12-4 with TRBJ1-5, with no clear D. CDR3 length: 13 amino acids. This chain's CDR3 is CVSTLAERQPQHF. CDR3 sequence (DNA): TGTGTCAGCACTTTGGCGGAACGGCAGCCCCAGCATTTT.

This clonotype has a handful of counts. The rearrangement joins TRBV7-3 to TRBJ2-1; D gene uncertain. The CDR3 runs to 13 residues. Germline CDR1 reads SGHTA; CDR2 reads FQGTGA. V was pared by 1 base and J by 10 bases, with 11 bases between. CDR3 sequence (DNA): TGTGCCAGCAGCTTAAGTTTCGGCAGGGAGCAGTTCTTC. It translates to CASSLSFGREQFF.

This clonotype is medium-sized (0.01 to 0.1%) in the sample. This chain connects TRBV11-2 to TRBJ1-4; TRBD1 agrees at 7 bases. Per the germline V gene, CDR1 is SGHAT and CDR2 is FQNNGV. Germline trimming cut 7 bases from V and 5 bases from J; bases unmatched to any gene: 7. The CDR3 totals 14 residues. In DNA, the CDR3 is TGTGCCAGCACCCAGGGACAGAGGAATGAAAAACTGTTTTTT. Translated, it gives CASTQGQRNEKLFF.

As concerns this clonotype: Likely a read error: the CDR3 ends without its conserved phenylalanine or tryptophan. The DNA is left out, because the CDR3 cannot be placed on it with certainty; the CDR3 is given as TCRdb lists it. This chain joins TRBV12-3 or TRBV12-4 and TRBJ2-7; no DNA check was done on the table's D call, TRBD1. The CDR3 spans 14 residues, counting both ends. The CDR3 spells CASSQGNGGAEEYL.

Concerning this clonotype: It is likely a read error, because the conserved phenylalanine at the end of the CDR3 is missing. DNA of the CDR3: TGTGCCAGCATTGCCGGGTGCTACAATGAGCAGTTCCTC. As protein: CASIAGCYNEQFL. The chain couples TRBV11-3 to TRBJ2-1; D is ambiguous. V was cut by 7 bases and J by 3 bases, with 10 bases left in between. Germline-derived CDR1 and CDR2 are SGHNT and YENEEA. This CDR3 spans 13 amino acids.

This clonotype was seen more than once but under ten times. The chain uses TRBV20-1 and TRBJ2-7; no reliable D call. Trimming removed 4 bases at V and 0 bases at J, with 4 bases between. The CDR3 consists of 11 residues. CDR1 DFQATT and CDR2 SNEGSKA come from the germline V gene (reference sequence). The CDR3 DNA sequence: TGCAGTGCTACAAACTCCTACGAGCAGTACTTC. This translates into CSATNSYEQYF.

As regards this clonotype: At one end the junction does not follow the germline gene, possibly because of a read error. The chain carries TRBV12-3 or TRBV12-4 and TRBJ2-1; D ambiguous. The CDR3 totals 14 residues. CDR3 in DNA: TGTGCCAGCAGTCGGAGCGTCTCACACGATGAGCGGTTCTTC. Protein: CASSRSVSHDERFF.

On this clonotype: This may be a read error: a much more frequent sequence differs by one nucleotide. The rearrangement joins TRBV28 to TRBJ2-5; TRBD1 might be the D (6 bases). V shed 8 bases and J shed 5 bases, with 18 bases lying between them. Germline V gene lookup returns CDR1 MDHEN and CDR2 SYDVKM. The CDR3 covers 14 residues. In DNA, the CDR3 is TGTGCCAGCCACCGACAGGATAGGGCGGAGACCCAGTACTTC. Translating it yields CASHRQDRAETQYF.

This clonotype was observed at least ten times. The rearrangement uses TRBV6-2 or TRBV6-3 and TRBJ2-7, with TRBD2 identical over 7 bases. The CDR3 has 14 residues. From germline, CDR1 is MNHEY and CDR2 SVGEGT. V was pared by 5 bases and J by 2 bases, with 6 bases of the junction left unmatched. CDR3 nucleotides: TGTGCCAGCAGTGATCCTGGGGGGGCCTACGAGCAGTACTTC. As protein: CASSDPGGAYEQYF.

This clonotype occurred once. A much larger clone differs by one base, so this may be a read error. V and J are TRBV5-4 and TRBJ1-4; 11 bases are a match to TRBD1. CDR3 size: 16 residues. CDR1 SGHNT and CDR2 YYREEE come from the germline V gene (reference sequence). The CDR3: CVSSHGQGAGDEKLFF. The CDR3 nucleotides read TGTGTCAGCAGCCACGGACAGGGGGCGGGAGATGAAAAACTGTTTTTT.

As concerns this clonotype: The missing conserved phenylalanine or tryptophan at the end of this CDR3 makes a read error likely. The V and J genes are TRBV29-1 and TRBJ1-2, with D unresolved. CDR1 SQVTM and CDR2 ANQGSEA come from the germline V gene. The CDR3 is 13 residues long. CDR3 in DNA: TGCAGTGCCCCCTCGGCCACTAACTATGGCTACACCTCC. Its protein is CSAPSATNYGYTS.

The genes are TRBV7-3 and TRBJ2-1; the D gene could be TRBD1 or TRBD2 (5 bases each). CDR3 length: 13 residues. Germline CDR1 is SGHTA and CDR2 is FQGTGA. V lost 5 bases and J lost 9, with 14 bases in between. The CDR3 loop is CASSQTPGTEQFF. In nucleotides, the CDR3 is TGTGCCAGCAGCCAAACGCCAGGGACTGAGCAGTTCTTC.

This clonotype was found once. The rearrangement links TRBV28 to TRBJ2-5, with D possibly TRBD1 on 5 matching bases. Trimming shortened V by 7 bases and J by 3 bases, and 30 bases separated the two germline ends. Germline V gene data show CDR1 as MDHEN and CDR2 as SYDVKM. CDR3 length: 19 amino acids. The CDR3 DNA is TGTGCCAGCACCACATTGACCCCGCAGGGTGTGATTAGAGAAGAGACCCAGTACTTC. Translated, it gives CASTTLTPQGVIREETQYF.

To note about this clonotype: One junction end disagrees with the germline gene, perhaps due to a read error. The V and J genes are TRBV11-3 and TRBJ2-7; maybe TRBD2 (6 bases). This CDR3 has 18 residues. Germline CDR1 is SGHNT and CDR2 is YENEEA. The CDR3, as DNA: TGTGCCAGCAGCTTAGAGAGGGCGGGAAGCCACAGCTCCTACGAACAGCACTTC. Translating gives CASSLERAGSHSSYEQHF.

This clonotype was counted once. Germline is not matched at one junction end, which may reflect a read error. The chain uses TRBV29-1 and TRBJ1-1; D is possibly TRBD1 (5 bases). Germline lookup yields CDR1 SQVTM and CDR2 ANQGSEA. This CDR3 has 13 amino acids. For the CDR3, the DNA is TGCAGCGTTGAGAGTGGGGCAAACACTGGAGCTTTCTTT. Protein sequence: CSVESGANTGAFF. The full variable domain, its missing parts supplied by reference TRBV29-1 and TRBJ1-1, is SAVISQKPSRDICQRGTSLTIQCQVDSQVTMMFWYRQQPGQSLTLIATANQGSEATYESGFVIDKFPISRPNLTFSTLTVSNMSPEDSSIYLCSVESGANTGAFFGQGTRLTVV.

This rearrangement joins TRBV10-2 to TRBJ2-1; 12 nucleotides match TRBD2. The germline gives CDR1 WSHSY, CDR2 SAAADI. The CDR3 extends over 15 amino acids. As DNA, the CDR3 is TGCGTCACCAGGGAGCCGGGACTAGCGGGCAATGAGCAGTTCTTC. Protein: CVTREPGLAGNEQFF.

Worth noting for this clonotype: The junction shows a germline mismatch at one end, possibly a read error. The chain is built from TRBV11-2 and TRBJ2-3, with D unresolved. CDR3 length: 14 residues. CDR1 and CDR2 from the germline V gene are SGHAT and FQNNGV. CDR3 protein: CASSVNVRLETQCF. CDR3 coding DNA: TGTGCCAGCAGCGTAAACGTACGGTTGGAAACGCAGTGTTTT.

This clonotype was observed at least ten times. The V call is TRBV5-8, the J call TRBJ2-5; 9 bases map to TRBD1. In germline, CDR1 is SGHTS, CDR2 YDEGEE. The CDR3 is made up of 16 amino acids. Germline trimming cut 1 base from V and 1 base from J; bases unmatched to any gene: 5. CDR3 in amino acids: CASSLFLDRGQETQYF. CDR3 nucleotide sequence: TGTGCCAGCAGCTTGTTTTTGGACAGGGGCCAAGAGACCCAGTACTTC.